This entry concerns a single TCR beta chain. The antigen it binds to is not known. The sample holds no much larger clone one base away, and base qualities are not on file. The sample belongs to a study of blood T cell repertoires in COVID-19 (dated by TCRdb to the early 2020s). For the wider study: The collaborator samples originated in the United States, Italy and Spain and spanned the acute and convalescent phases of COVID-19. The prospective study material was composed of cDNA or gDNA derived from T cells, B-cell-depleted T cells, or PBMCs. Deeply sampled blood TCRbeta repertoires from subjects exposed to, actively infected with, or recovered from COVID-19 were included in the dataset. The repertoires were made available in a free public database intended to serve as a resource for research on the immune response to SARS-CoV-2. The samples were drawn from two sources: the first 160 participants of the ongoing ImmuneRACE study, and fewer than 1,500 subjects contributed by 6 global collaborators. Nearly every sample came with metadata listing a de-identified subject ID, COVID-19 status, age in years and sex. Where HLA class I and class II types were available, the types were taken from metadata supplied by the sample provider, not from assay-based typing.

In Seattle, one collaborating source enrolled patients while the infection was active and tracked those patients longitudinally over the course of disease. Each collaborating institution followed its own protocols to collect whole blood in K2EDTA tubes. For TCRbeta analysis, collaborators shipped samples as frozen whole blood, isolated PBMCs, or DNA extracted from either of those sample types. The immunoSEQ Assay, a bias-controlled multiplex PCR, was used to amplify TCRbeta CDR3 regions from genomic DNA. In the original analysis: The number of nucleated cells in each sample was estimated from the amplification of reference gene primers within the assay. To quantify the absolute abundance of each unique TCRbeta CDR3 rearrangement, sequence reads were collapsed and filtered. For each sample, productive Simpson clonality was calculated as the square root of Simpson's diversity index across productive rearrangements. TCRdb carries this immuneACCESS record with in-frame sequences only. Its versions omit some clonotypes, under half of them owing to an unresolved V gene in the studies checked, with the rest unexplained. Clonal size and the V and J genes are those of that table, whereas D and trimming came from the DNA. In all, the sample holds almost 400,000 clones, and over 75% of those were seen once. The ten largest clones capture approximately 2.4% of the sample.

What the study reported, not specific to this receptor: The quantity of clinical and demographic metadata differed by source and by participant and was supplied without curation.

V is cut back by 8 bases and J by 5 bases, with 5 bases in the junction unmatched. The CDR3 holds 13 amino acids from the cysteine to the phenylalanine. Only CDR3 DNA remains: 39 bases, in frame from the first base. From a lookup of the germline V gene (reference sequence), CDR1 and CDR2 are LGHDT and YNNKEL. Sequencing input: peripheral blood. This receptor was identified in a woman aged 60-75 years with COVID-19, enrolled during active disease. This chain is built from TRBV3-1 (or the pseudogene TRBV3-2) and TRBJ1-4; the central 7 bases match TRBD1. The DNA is TGTGCCAGCCGGGACAGCAAGAATGAAAAACTGTTTTTT. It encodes CASRDSKNEKLFF.